A selection of T cell receptor beta chains follows, all from one sample in a study of response to subunit inactivated influenza vaccine. TCRdb recomputed calls from the RT-PCR reads with MiXCR, one row per CDR3 protein. The repertoire holds fewer than 650,000 distinct CDR3 sequences, roughly 13% seen once, with around 13% in the top ten. This sample comprised PBMCs from blood, obtained 40 to 50 days after vaccination. Receptor source: a man aged 50 to 59 who received an inactivated influenza vaccine. The CDR3 runs from the conserved cysteine through the conserved F or W. D genes are given only for firm matches. Expanded clones are given a class, and other clones once, few, many or no size at all.

V	D	J	size	CDR3	DNA
TRBV20-1	TRBD2	TRBJ2-7	few	CSASGAGGFGDSYEQYF	TGCAGTGCTAGTGGCGCGGGGGGCTTCGGGGACTCCTACGAGCAGTACTTC
TRBV5-5	-	TRBJ2-7	-	CASSSDSFRASYEQYF	TGTGCCAGCAGCTCAGACTCCTTTCGGGCCTCCTACGAGCAGTACTTC
TRBV6-1	TRBD1	TRBJ2-7	-	CASSAPGQGYEQYF	TGTGCCAGCAGCGCCCCGGGACAGGGGTACGAGCAGTACTTC
TRBV24-1	-	TRBJ1-3	-	CATSGGNTIYF	TGTGCCACCAGTGGCGGAAACACCATATATTTT
TRBV5-1	-	TRBJ2-3	many	CASSLAPGPDTQYF	TGCGCCAGCAGCTTGGCCCCCGGTCCGGATACGCAGTATTTT
TRBV4-2	-	TRBJ2-7	-	CASSQGTAAGEQYF	TGTGCCAGCAGCCAAGGAACCGCTGCGGGGGAGCAGTACTTC
TRBV20-1	TRBD2	TRBJ2-1	-	CSARELAKALNEQFF	TGCAGTGCTAGAGAACTAGCGAAGGCCCTCAATGAGCAGTTCTTC
TRBV7-9	-	TRBJ2-6	-	CASSLRRNSGANVLTF	TGTGCCAGCAGCTTAAGGCGGAACTCTGGGGCCAACGTCCTGACTTTC
TRBV20-1	TRBD1	TRBJ1-6	-	CSARDYSGGDSPLHF	TGCAGTGCTAGAGATTATTCAGGGGGGGATTCACCCCTCCACTTT
TRBV11-2	TRBD2	TRBJ2-1	-	CASSLGPAAASGRGHEQFF	TGTGCCAGCAGCTTAGGTCCAGCGGCGGCTAGCGGGAGGGGACATGAGCAGTTCTTC
TRBV20-1	TRBD1	TRBJ2-1	-	CSATSILDGTGRLNEQFF	TGCAGTGCTACCTCTATTCTAGACGGGACAGGGCGTTTAAATGAGCAGTTCTTC
TRBV12-3/TRBV12-4	TRBD2	TRBJ2-1	many	CASSLTSGRGEQFF	TGTGCCAGCAGTTTGACTAGCGGGAGAGGTGAGCAGTTCTTC
TRBV18	TRBD1	TRBJ2-7	-	CASSPDRGPTYEQYF	TGTGCCAGCTCACCCGACAGGGGGCCCACCTACGAGCAGTACTTC
TRBV7-3	TRBD2	TRBJ2-3	few	CASGAGGPTDTQYF	TGTGCCAGCGGGGCGGGAGGGCCCACAGATACGCAGTATTTT
TRBV5-1	TRBD1	TRBJ1-1	few	CASSQGQTLNTEAFF	TGCGCCAGCAGCCAGGGACAGACATTGAACACTGAAGCTTTCTTT
TRBV27	-	TRBJ1-1	many	CASSPHALNTEAFF	TGTGCCAGCAGTCCCCACGCTTTGAACACTGAAGCTTTCTTT
TRBV6-5	TRBD1	TRBJ1-2	few	CASSSSGGGYGYTF	TGTGCCAGCAGTTCCTCAGGGGGCGGTTATGGCTACACCTTC
TRBV6-5	TRBD1	TRBJ1-5	few	CASSTIQGYSNQPQHF	TGTGCCAGCAGTACTATACAGGGGTATAGCAATCAGCCCCAGCATTTT
TRBV20-1	-	TRBJ2-3	few	CSANRDRSTDTQYF	TGCAGTGCTAATCGGGACCGGAGCACAGATACGCAGTATTTT
TRBV20-1	-	TRBJ2-5	many	CSARTIVWGETQYF	TGCAGTGCTAGAACGATAGTGTGGGGGGAGACCCAGTACTTC
TRBV5-1	-	TRBJ2-2	many	CASSLAPTGELFF	TGCGCCAGCAGCTTGGCGCCCACCGGGGAGCTGTTTTTT
TRBV4-1	TRBD1	TRBJ2-7	few	CASSRTLGDSSYEQYF	TGCGCCAGCAGCCGAACGTTAGGGGACAGCTCCTACGAGCAGTACTTC
TRBV9	TRBD2	TRBJ2-3	few	CASSVSGRRADTQYF	TGTGCCAGCAGCGTTAGCGGGAGGAGGGCAGATACGCAGTATTTT
TRBV6-2/TRBV6-3	-	TRBJ1-1	-	CASNKWGRNTEAFF	TGTGCCAGCAACAAATGGGGGAGGAACACTGAAGCTTTCTTT
TRBV5-1	-	TRBJ1-1	few	CASSPDSRYAFF	TGCGCCAGCAGCCCGGACAGCCGGTATGCTTTCTTT
TRBV12-3/TRBV12-4	TRBD1	TRBJ1-2	few	CASRFNRGRGGYTF	TGTGCCAGCAGGTTCAACAGGGGGCGCGGTGGCTACACCTTC
TRBV5-1	-	TRBJ2-2	-	CASSLEFQGKSTGELFF	TGCGCCAGCAGCTTGGAGTTTCAGGGGAAATCCACCGGGGAGCTGTTTTTT
TRBV5-6	TRBD2	TRBJ2-3	-	CASSSSRLAGSTDTQYF	TGTGCCAGCAGCTCTTCGAGACTAGCGGGAAGCACAGATACGCAGTATTTT
TRBV11-2	-	TRBJ2-2	few	CASSLVTATGELFF	TGTGCCAGCAGCTTAGTGACTGCCACCGGGGAGCTGTTTTTT
TRBV11-2	TRBD1	TRBJ2-5	few	CASSLQGTGQETQYF	TGTGCCAGCAGCTTACAAGGGACAGGGCAAGAGACCCAGTACTTC
TRBV29-1	-	TRBJ2-3	-	CNVARDGAKDTQYF	TGCAACGTCGCCCGGGACGGAGCCAAGGATACGCAGTATTTT
TRBV5-1	TRBD1	TRBJ2-7	-	CASSLGQGNTYEQYF	TGCGCCAGCAGCCTCGGACAGGGGAACACCTACGAGCAGTACTTC
TRBV10-3	TRBD1	TRBJ2-6	-	CAIGQGLAGANVLTF	TGTGCCATCGGACAGGGTCTTGCTGGGGCCAACGTCCTGACTTTC
TRBV5-1	TRBD1	TRBJ2-3	-	CASSWTGRSTDTQYF	TGCGCCAGCAGCTGGACAGGGAGGAGCACAGATACGCAGTATTTT
TRBV2	TRBD1	TRBJ1-5	many	CASSPGQTNQPQHF	TGTGCCAGCAGCCCGGGACAGACGAATCAGCCCCAGCATTTT
TRBV4-1	-	TRBJ2-1	many	CASSQYRTDNEQFF	TGCGCCAGCAGCCAATACCGGACTGACAATGAGCAGTTCTTC
TRBV30	-	TRBJ1-1	few	CARIRYPNTEAFF	TGTGCCCGGATTCGTTATCCTAACACTGAAGCTTTCTTT
TRBV5-5	-	TRBJ2-7	-	CASIPSPGSYEQYF	TGTGCCAGCATCCCTTCCCCCGGATCCTACGAGCAGTACTTC
TRBV5-1	TRBD1	TRBJ2-3	few	CASSLDRVQSYF	TGCGCCAGCAGCCTCGACAGGGTCCAGTCGTATTTT
TRBV9	TRBD1	TRBJ2-5	few	CASSVFERTGAQYF	TGTGCCAGCAGCGTATTTGAGAGGACAGGCGCCCAGTACTTC
TRBV9	TRBD1	TRBJ1-5	-	CASSMRDSYQPQHF	TGTGCCAGCAGCATGCGGGACAGCTATCAGCCCCAGCATTTT
TRBV5-1	TRBD2	TRBJ2-1	few	CASRPSGGPPSSYNEQFF	TGCGCCAGCAGACCGAGCGGGGGTCCCCCAAGCTCCTACAATGAGCAGTTCTTC
TRBV7-2	TRBD1	TRBJ1-5	-	CASSEQGAIRGPQHF	TGTGCCAGCAGCGAACAGGGGGCGATTCGCGGGCCCCAGCATTTT
TRBV12-3/TRBV12-4	-	TRBJ1-3	few	CASSARDQFEPLF	TGTGCCAGCAGTGCCCGGGACCAGTTTGAGCCCCTATTT
TRBV11-2	TRBD2	TRBJ2-3	-	CASSFNWRGEQDTQYF	TGTGCCAGCAGCTTCAACTGGCGGGGGGAGCAAGATACGCAGTATTTT
TRBV7-6	TRBD1	TRBJ2-2	few	CASSLEGTANTGELFF	TGTGCCAGCAGCTTAGAAGGGACAGCAAACACCGGGGAGCTGTTTTTT
TRBV4-3	TRBD2	TRBJ2-1	few	CASSQEGRGGNEQFF	TGCGCCAGCAGCCAAGAGGGGCGGGGGGGTAATGAGCAGTTCTTC
TRBV7-2	-	TRBJ2-3	-	CASSFLATPTDTQYF	TGTGCCAGCAGCTTCCTAGCGACCCCGACAGATACGCAGTATTTT
TRBV6-1	-	TRBJ2-1	few	CASSRDPFPYNEQFF	TGTGCCAGCAGCCGGGACCCCTTCCCATACAATGAGCAGTTCTTC
TRBV7-9	TRBD2	TRBJ2-1	-	CASSLALAGVYEQFF	TGTGCCAGCAGCTTAGCACTAGCGGGAGTCTATGAGCAGTTCTTC
TRBV20-1	-	TRBJ2-5	few	CSARDFPETQYF	TGCAGTGCCCGGGACTTTCCCGAGACCCAGTACTTC
TRBV7-9	-	TRBJ1-1	-	CASSLAESNTEAFF	TGTGCCAGCAGCTTAGCAGAGTCGAACACTGAAGCTTTCTTT
TRBV5-1	TRBD1	TRBJ2-4	few	CASRPDRGLNIQYF	TGCGCCAGCAGACCTGACAGGGGACTAAACATTCAGTACTTC
TRBV12-3/TRBV12-4	-	TRBJ2-7	many	CASSLLLTYEQYF	TGTGCCAGCAGTTTGCTACTGACCTACGAGCAGTACTTC
TRBV4-1	-	TRBJ2-2	-	CASSPRTVGTGELFF	TGCGCCAGCAGCCCGCGGACAGTCGGGACCGGGGAGCTGTTTTTT
TRBV20-1	TRBD2	TRBJ2-1	-	CSAPGLAANEQFF	TGCAGTGCCCCGGGACTAGCGGCTAATGAGCAGTTCTTC
TRBV12-3/TRBV12-4	TRBD2	TRBJ2-3	-	CAISPRTSGTFTDTQYF	TGTGCCATCAGTCCCCGGACTAGCGGGACCTTCACAGATACGCAGTATTTT
TRBV7-9	TRBD2	TRBJ2-1	-	CASSSGRGKGSYNEQFF	TGTGCCAGCAGCTCCGGGAGGGGGAAGGGCTCCTACAATGAGCAGTTCTTC
TRBV12-3/TRBV12-4	-	TRBJ1-5	-	CASTRRGLNQPQHF	TGTGCCAGCACTAGACGGGGGCTAAATCAGCCCCAGCATTTT